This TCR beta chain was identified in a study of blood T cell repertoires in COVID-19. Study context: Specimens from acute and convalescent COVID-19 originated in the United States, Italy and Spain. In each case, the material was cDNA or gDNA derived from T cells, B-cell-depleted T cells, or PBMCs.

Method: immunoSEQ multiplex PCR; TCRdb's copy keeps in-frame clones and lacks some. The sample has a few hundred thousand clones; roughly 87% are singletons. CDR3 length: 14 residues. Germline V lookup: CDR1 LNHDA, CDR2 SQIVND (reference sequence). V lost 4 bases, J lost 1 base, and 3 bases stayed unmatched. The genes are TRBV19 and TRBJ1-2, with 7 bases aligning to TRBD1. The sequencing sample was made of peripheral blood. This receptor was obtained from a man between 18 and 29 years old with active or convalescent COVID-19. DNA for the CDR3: TGTGCCAGTAGTAATAGACAGGGTAACTATGGCTACACCTTC. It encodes CASSNRQGNYGYTF. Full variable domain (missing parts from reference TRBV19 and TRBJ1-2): DGGITQSPKYLFRKEGQNVTLSCEQNLNHDAMYWYRQDPGQGLRLIYYSQIVNDFQKGDIAEGYSVSREKKESFPLTVTSAQKNPTAFYLCASSNRQGNYGYTFGSGTRLTVV.